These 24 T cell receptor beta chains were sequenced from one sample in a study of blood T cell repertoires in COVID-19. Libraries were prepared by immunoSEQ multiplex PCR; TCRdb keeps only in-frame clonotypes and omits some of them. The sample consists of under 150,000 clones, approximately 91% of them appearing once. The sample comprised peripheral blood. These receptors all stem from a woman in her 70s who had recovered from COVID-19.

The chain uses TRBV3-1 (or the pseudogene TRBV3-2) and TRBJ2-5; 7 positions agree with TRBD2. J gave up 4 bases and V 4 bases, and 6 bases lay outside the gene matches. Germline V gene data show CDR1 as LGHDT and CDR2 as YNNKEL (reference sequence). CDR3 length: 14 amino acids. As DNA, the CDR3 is TGTGCCAGCAGCCCCGGGGGGATGGGAGAGACCCAGTACTTC. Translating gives CASSPGGMGETQYF.

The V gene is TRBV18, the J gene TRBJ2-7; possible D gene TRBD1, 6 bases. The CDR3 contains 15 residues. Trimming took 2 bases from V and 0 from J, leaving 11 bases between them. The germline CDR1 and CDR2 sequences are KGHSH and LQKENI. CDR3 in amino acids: CASSPGQPSSYEQYF. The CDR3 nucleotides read TGTGCCAGCTCACCAGGACAGCCGAGCTCCTACGAGCAGTACTTC.

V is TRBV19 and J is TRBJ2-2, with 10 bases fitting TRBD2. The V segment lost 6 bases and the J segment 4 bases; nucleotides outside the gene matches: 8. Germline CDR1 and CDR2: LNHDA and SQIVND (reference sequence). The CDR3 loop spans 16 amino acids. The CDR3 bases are TGTGCCAGTAGCCGAAGCGGGGGGGCAGGCACCGGGGAGCTGTTTTTT. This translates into CASSRSGGAGTGELFF.

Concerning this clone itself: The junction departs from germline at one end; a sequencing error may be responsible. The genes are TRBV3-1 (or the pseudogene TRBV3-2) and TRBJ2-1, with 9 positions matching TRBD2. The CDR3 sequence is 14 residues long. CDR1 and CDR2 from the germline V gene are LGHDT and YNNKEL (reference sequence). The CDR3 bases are TGTGCCAGCAGCCAAGTACGACTAGCGGACCCCTGGGTCTTC. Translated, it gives CASSQVRLADPWVF.

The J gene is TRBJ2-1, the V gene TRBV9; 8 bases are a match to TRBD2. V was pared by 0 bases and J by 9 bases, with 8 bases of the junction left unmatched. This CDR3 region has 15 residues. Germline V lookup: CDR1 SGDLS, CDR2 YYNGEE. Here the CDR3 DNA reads TGTGCCAGCAGCGTAGTGGACGGGAGGGCCACTGAGCAGTTCTTC. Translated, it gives CASSVVDGRATEQFF.

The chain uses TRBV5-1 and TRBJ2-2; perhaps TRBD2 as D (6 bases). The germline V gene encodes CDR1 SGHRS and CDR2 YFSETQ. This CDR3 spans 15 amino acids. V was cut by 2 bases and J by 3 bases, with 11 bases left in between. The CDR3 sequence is CASSFVGSDTGELFF. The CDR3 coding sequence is TGCGCCAGCAGCTTCGTCGGGAGTGACACCGGGGAGCTGTTTTTT.

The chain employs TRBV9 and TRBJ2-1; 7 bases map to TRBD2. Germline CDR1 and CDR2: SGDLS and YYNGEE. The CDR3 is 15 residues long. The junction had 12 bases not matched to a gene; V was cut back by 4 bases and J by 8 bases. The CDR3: CASSPSWAGVDEQFF. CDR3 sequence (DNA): TGTGCCAGCAGCCCTAGCTGGGCGGGGGTGGATGAGCAGTTCTTC.

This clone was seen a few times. Here the CDR3 DNA reads TGCGCCAGCAGCTGGGGGACTACTCAAGAGACCCAGTACTTC. Its translation is CASSWGTTQETQYF. The chain uses TRBV5-1 and TRBJ2-5; 7 bases line up with TRBD2. This CDR3 contains 14 residues. V lost 3 bases and J lost 2; bases outside the gene matches: 4. CDR1 is SGHRS and CDR2 is YFSETQ in the germline V gene.

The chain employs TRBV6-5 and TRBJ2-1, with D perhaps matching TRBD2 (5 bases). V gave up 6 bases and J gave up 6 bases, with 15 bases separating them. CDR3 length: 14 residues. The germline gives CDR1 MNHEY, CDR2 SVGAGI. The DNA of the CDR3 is TGTGCCAGCAGGCCGACTATCACCCGCAATGAGCAGTTCTTC. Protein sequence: CASRPTITRNEQFF.

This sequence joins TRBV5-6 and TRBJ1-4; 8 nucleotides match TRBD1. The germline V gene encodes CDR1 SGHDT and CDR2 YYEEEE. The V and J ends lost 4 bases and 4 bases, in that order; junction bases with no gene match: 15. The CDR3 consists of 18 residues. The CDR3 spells CASSPSPGGELSNEKLFF. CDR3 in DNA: TGTGCCAGCAGCCCCTCTCCAGGGGGCGAGTTAAGTAATGAAAAACTGTTTTTT.

Here the CDR3 reads CASSRGLAGALASDTQYF. DNA for the CDR3: TGTGCCAGCAGCCGAGGACTAGCGGGGGCCTTGGCATCAGATACGCAGTATTTT. V is TRBV28 and J is TRBJ2-3; 13 positions match TRBD2. CDR3 size: 18 residues. Looked up from germline, CDR1 is MDHEN and CDR2 is SYDVKM. Trimming at V came to 6 bases and at J to 4 bases, leaving 13 bases not matched to a gene.

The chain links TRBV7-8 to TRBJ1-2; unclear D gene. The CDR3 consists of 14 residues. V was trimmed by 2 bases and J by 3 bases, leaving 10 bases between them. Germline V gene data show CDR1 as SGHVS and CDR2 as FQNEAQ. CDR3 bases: TGTGCCAGCAGCTTACTGAGGAGTGACTATGGCTACACCTTC. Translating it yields CASSLLRSDYGYTF.

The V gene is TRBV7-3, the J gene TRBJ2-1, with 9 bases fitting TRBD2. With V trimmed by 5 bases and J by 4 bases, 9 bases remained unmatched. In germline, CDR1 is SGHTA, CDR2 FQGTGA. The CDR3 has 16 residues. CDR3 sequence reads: CASSRMTSGTYNEQFF. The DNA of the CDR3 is TGTGCCAGCAGCCGAATGACTAGCGGTACATACAATGAGCAGTTCTTC.

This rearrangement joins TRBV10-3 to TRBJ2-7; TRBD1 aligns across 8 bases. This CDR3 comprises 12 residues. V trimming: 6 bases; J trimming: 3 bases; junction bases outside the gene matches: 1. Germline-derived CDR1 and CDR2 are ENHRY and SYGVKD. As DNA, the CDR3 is TGTGCCATCAGCGGACAGGGCTACGAGCAGTACTTC. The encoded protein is CAISGQGYEQYF.

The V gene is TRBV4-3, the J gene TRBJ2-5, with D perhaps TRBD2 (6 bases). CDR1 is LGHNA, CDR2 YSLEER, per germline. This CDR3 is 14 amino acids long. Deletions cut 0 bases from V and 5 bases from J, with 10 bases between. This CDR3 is CASSQDGGRETQYF. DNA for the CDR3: TGCGCCAGCAGCCAAGACGGGGGTAGGGAGACCCAGTACTTC.

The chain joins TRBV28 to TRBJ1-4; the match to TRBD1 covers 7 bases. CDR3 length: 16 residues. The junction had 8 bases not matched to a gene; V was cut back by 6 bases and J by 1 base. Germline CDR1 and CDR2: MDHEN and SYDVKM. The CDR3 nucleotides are TGTGCCAGCAGCCGTAAGAGGGGGCTAACTAATGAAAAACTGTTTTTT. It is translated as CASSRKRGLTNEKLFF.

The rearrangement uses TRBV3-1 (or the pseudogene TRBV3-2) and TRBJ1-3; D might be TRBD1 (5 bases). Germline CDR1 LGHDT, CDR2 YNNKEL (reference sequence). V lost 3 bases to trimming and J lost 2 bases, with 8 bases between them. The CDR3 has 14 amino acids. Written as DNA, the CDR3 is TGTGCCAGCAGCCATCGGGGGACTGGAAACACCATATATTTT. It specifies CASSHRGTGNTIYF.

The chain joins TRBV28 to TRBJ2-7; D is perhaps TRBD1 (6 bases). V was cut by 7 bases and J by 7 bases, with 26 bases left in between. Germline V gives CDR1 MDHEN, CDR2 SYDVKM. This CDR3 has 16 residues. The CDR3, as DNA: TGTGCCAGCATCCCCTTCATCAGGGGTTCGGGTCGGGAGCAGTACTTC. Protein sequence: CASIPFIRGSGREQYF.

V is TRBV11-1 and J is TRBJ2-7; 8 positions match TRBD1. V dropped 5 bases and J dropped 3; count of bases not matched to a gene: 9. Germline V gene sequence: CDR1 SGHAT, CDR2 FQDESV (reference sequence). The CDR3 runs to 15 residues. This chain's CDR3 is CASSRLGQGNYEQYF. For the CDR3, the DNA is TGTGCCAGCAGCAGACTAGGACAGGGTAACTACGAGCAGTACTTC. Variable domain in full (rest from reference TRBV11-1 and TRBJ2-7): EAEVAQSPRYKITEKSQAVAFWCDPISGHATLYWYRQILGQGPELLVQFQDESVVDDSQLPKDRFSAERLKGVDSTLKIQPAELGDSAMYLCASSRLGQGNYEQYFGPGTRLTVT.

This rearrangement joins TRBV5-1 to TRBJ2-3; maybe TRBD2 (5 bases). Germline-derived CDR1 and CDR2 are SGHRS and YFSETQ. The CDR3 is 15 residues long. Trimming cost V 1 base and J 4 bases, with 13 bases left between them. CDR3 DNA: TGCGCCAGCAGCTTGATGACTAACACCCCAGATACGCAGTATTTT. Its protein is CASSLMTNTPDTQYF.

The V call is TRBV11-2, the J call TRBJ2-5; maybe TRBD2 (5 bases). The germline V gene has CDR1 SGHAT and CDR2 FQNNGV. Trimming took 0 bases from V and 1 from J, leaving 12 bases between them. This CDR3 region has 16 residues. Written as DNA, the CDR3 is TGTGCCAGCAGCTTAGATCGCGGGCAGATCCAAGAGACCCAGTACTTC. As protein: CASSLDRGQIQETQYF.

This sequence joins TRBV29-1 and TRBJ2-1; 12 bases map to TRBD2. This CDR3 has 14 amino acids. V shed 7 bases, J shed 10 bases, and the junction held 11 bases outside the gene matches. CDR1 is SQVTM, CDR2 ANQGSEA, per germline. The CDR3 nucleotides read TGCAGCGGAGGTGGGCTAGCGGGAGGGTGGGAGCAGTTCTTC. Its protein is CSGGGLAGGWEQFF.

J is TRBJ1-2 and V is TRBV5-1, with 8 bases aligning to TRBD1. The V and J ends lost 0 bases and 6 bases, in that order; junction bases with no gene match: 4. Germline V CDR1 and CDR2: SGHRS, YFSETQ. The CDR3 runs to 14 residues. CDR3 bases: TGCGCCAGCAGCTTGGGGACAGGGCGGCATGGCTACACCTTC. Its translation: CASSLGTGRHGYTF.

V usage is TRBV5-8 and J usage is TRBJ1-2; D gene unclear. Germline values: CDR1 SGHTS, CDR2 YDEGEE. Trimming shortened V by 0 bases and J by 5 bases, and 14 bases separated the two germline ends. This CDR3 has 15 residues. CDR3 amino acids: CASSLVTLLSYGYTF. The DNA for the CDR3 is TGTGCCAGCAGCTTGGTTACATTACTAAGTTATGGCTACACCTTC.